These T cell receptor beta chains were read from a single sample in a study of cytomegalovirus exposure and HLA in healthy donors. The table came from immunoSEQ multiplex PCR; TCRdb's copy has only in-frame clones and leaves some out. The profile shows some 140,000 clones, 50% to 75% of them singletons. The sequenced sample was PBMCs. The receptors originated from a woman aged 40 to 50 in good health and CMV-seronegative. CDR3s include the opening cysteine and the closing phenylalanine or tryptophan.

>TRBV10-3|13|TRBJ1-1
CAIAGGPNTEAFF
>TRBV28|14|TRBJ2-7
CASRARDRGHEQYF
>TRBV7-8|14|TRBJ2-5
CASSLEPMWLAQYF
>TRBV4-3|15|TRBJ2-7
CASSPNRGPTYEQYF
>TRBV5-1|14|TRBJ2-1
CASSRAGGRDEQFF
>TRBV28|12|TRBJ2-2
CASSFSTGELFF
>TRBV7-2|14|TRBJ1-1
CASSLIPGRTEAFF
>TRBV10-2|18|TRBJ2-5
CASSDGLAGGRNQETQYF
>TRBV4-3|14|TRBJ1-2
CASSQVRGIYGYTF
>TRBV29-1|13|TRBJ2-5
CSVETQAQETQYF
>TRBV6-1|15|TRBJ2-3
CASSIGTSGSDTQYF
>TRBV20-1|11|TRBJ2-5
CSARGLGTPYF
>TRBV7-9|14|TRBJ2-5
CASSLETGGETQYF
>TRBV7-6|12|TRBJ2-3
CASSLLEDTQYF
>TRBV5-1|16|TRBJ1-1
CASTRLPGGRGTEAFF
>TRBV11-1|15|TRBJ1-1
CASSARDRGNTEAFF
>TRBV11-3|16|TRBJ2-7
CASHFGLAGGPYEQYF
>TRBV5-4|15|TRBJ1-2
CASSRRGENNYGYTF
>TRBV6-1|15|TRBJ2-5
CASTSLGGAEETQYF
>TRBV14|15|TRBJ2-7
CASSQRGWLSYEQYF
>TRBV7-9|16|TRBJ1-1
CASSLGPGTGNTEAFF
>TRBV6-6|15|TRBJ2-2
CATLTLAGGPGELFF
>TRBV19|17|TRBJ1-1
CASSPHGSGGLNTEAFF
>TRBV5-6|15|TRBJ2-1
CASSLRDRDYNEQFF
>TRBV19|15|TRBJ1-6
CASSIPGTGFSPLHF
>TRBV10-3|13|TRBJ2-2
CAIRGLNTGELFF
>TRBV4-1|15|TRBJ2-3
CASSPPGLTPDTQYF
>TRBV6-1|12|TRBJ1-5
CASSDFRQPQHF
>TRBV5-6|15|TRBJ2-3
CASSLLAGRPDTQYF
>TRBV9|15|TRBJ2-1
CASSVRGDSYNEQFF
>TRBV7-2|15|TRBJ2-5
CASSSGQGNRETQYF
>TRBV6-5|15|TRBJ2-7
CASRPLTGGAGEQYF